The subject of this entry is one TCR beta chain. Its antigen is unknown. In germline, CDR1 is SGHTA, CDR2 FQGNSA. V lost 5 bases and J 0 bases, leaving 11 bases between the germline ends. The CDR3 covers 14 residues. Via MiXCR, TCRdb re-called the reads, giving one row per CDR3 protein. The repertoire holds more than 30,000 distinct CDR3 sequences, about 48% seen once, with 90% in the top ten. This sample was included in a study of T cell repertoires in cytomegalovirus infection. Study-wide background: Selected CMV epitopes included recently identified HLA-C-restricted ones as well as well-studied HLA-B-restricted ones. Public signatures in TCR beta pointed to CMV infection and matching HLA type.

Whole-study results and caveats: Clonotype analysis showed dominance of the ex vivo response by HLA-C-restricted CMV-specific TCR beta clonotypes. Identification of carriers of CMV plus the relevant HLA was performed using cumulative public TCR beta family frequency.

The chain recombines TRBV7-2 with TRBJ2-7, with D possibly matching TRBD2 (6 bases). The sample was CD8+ T cells from cultured PBMCs, taken from culture after CMV antigen stimulation. This sequence was found in a human donor in good health (CMV status not recorded). Some clones in this sample may be carry-over from other donors' samples. The CDR3 region is CASSLGTSSYEQYF. The CDR3 DNA is TGTGCCAGCAGCCTTGGGACTTCCTCCTACGAGCAGTACTTC.